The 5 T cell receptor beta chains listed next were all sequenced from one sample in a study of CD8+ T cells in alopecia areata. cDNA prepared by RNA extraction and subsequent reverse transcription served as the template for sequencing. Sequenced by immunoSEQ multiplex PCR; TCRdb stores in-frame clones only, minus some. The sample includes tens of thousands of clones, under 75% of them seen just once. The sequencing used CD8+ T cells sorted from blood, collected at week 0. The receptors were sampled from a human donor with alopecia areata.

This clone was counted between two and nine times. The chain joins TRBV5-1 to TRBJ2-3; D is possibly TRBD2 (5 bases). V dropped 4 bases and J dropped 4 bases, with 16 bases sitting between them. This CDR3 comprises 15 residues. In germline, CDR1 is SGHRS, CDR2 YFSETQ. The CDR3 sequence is CASSPGILEADTQYF. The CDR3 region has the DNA TGCGCCAGCAGCCCCGGGATCCTAGAGGCAGATACGCAGTATTTT. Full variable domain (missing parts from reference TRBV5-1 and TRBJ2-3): KAGVTQTPRYLIKTRGQQVTLSCSPISGHRSVSWYQQTPGQGLQFLFEYFSETQRNKGNFPGRFSGRQFSNSRSEMNVSTLELGDSALYLCASSPGILEADTQYFGPGTRLTVL.

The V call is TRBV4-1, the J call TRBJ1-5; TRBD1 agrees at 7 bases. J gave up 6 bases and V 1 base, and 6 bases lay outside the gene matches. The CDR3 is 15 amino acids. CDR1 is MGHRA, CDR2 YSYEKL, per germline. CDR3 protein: CASSQGGAGGQPQHF. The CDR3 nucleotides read TGCGCCAGCAGCCAAGGGGGGGCAGGGGGTCAGCCCCAGCATTTT.

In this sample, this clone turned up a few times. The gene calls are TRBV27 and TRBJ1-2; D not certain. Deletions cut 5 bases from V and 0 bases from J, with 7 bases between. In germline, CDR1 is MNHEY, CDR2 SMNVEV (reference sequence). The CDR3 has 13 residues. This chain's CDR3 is CASSHKANYGYTF. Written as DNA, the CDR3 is TGTGCCAGCAGTCATAAGGCTAACTATGGCTACACCTTC.

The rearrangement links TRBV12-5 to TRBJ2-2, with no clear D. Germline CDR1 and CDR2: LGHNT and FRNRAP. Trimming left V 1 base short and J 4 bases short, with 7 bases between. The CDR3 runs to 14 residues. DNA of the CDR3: TGTGCTAGTGGTTTGGGGTTAACCACCGGGGAGCTGTTTTTT. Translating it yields CASGLGLTTGELFF.

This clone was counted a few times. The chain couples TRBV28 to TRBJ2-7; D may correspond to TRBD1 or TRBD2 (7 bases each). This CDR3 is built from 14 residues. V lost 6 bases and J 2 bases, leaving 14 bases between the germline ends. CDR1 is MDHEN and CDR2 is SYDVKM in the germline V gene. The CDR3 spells CASSDRDYTYEQYF. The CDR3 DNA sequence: TGTGCCAGCAGCGACAGGGACTATACCTACGAGCAGTACTTC.